Below, 23 T cell receptor beta chains from the same sample are listed, as sequenced in a study of blood T cells in healthy people across ages. A J-beta primer mix and a sample-barcoded 5' primer were used in a second PCR of roughly 6 to 11 cycles. TCRdb re-analysed the 5' RACE reads in MiXCR, keeping a single row per CDR3 protein. The sample contains about a million distinct CDR3 sequences, roughly 51% of which appear only once. Source material: blood. The receptors come from a woman aged 60 to 75 in good health.

This clonotype has more than one count but fewer than ten. V usage is TRBV4-3 and J usage is TRBJ2-1; 10 bases match TRBD2. Per the germline V gene, CDR1 is LGHNA and CDR2 is YSLEER. There are 16 residues in the CDR3. V shed 2 bases and J 4 bases; nucleotides not matched to a gene: 5. CDR3 sequence reads: CASSQHVAGGYNEQFF. CDR3 sequence (DNA): TGCGCCAGCAGCCAACATGTAGCGGGAGGATACAATGAGCAGTTCTTC.

The V and J genes are TRBV6-6 and TRBJ1-2; D perhaps matches TRBD1 (5 bases). V was clipped by 6 bases and J by 2 bases, with 22 bases between them. Germline lookup yields CDR1 MNHNY and CDR2 SVGAGI (reference sequence). The CDR3 sequence is 17 residues long. CDR3 region: CASRDDLTARGNYGYTF. The CDR3 bases are TGTGCCAGCAGAGACGACCTCACCGCCCGGGGCAACTATGGCTACACCTTC.

The V call is TRBV12-3 or TRBV12-4, the J call TRBJ2-7, with 7 nucleotides matching TRBD2. The CDR3 has 15 residues. V was pared by 2 bases and J by 2 bases, with 6 bases of the junction left unmatched. CDR3 in amino acids: CASSLYQRGAYEQYF. CDR3 sequence (DNA): TGTGCCAGCAGTTTATACCAGCGGGGAGCCTACGAGCAGTACTTC.

This sequence joins TRBV3-1 and TRBJ2-5, with TRBD2 matching over 12 bases. The CDR3 extends over 19 amino acids. Germline V CDR1 and CDR2: LGHDT, YNNKEL (reference sequence). J gave up 5 bases and V 2 bases, and 15 bases lay outside the gene matches. The CDR3 spells CASSQSSWTSGNLPETQYF. The CDR3 DNA reads as TGTGCCAGCAGCCAAAGCTCGTGGACTAGCGGGAATCTCCCTGAGACCCAGTACTTC.

In DNA form, the CDR3 reads TGTGCCAGCAGTCGGGGTGGGGGACAGGGTATCTACGAGCAGTACTTC. Translating gives CASSRGGGQGIYEQYF. This sequence joins TRBV7-2 and TRBJ2-7; TRBD1 agrees at 9 bases. Germline V lookup: CDR1 SGHTA, CDR2 FQGNSA. V lost 6 bases, J lost 3 bases, and 12 bases stayed unmatched. This CDR3 contains 16 residues.

This clonotype was seen a handful of times. This rearrangement joins TRBV27 to TRBJ2-5; 7 bases agree with TRBD1. The assigned J gene may be wrong: the sequence end matches TRBJ2-7 better. Germline lookup yields CDR1 MNHEY and CDR2 SMNVEV (reference sequence). The CDR3 runs to 15 residues. CDR3 sequence: CASSFISRGSGEQYF. The CDR3 DNA follows: TGTGCCAGCAGTTTTATCAGCAGGGGGTCAGGCGAGCAGTACTTC.

The sample holds one count of this clonotype. A much larger clone lies a single base off, so this may be a read error. The genes are TRBV5-7 and TRBJ2-6, with a weak D call TRBD2 (7 bases). TRBV5-7 is an open reading frame whose function is uncertain. The CDR3 runs to 19 residues. The CDR3: CASSSLGGGHTSGANVLPF. CDR3 sequence (DNA): TGTGCCAGCAGCTCCCTTGGGGGGGGACACACATCTGGGGCCAACGTCCTGCCTTTC.

In nucleotides, the CDR3 is TGTGCCAGCAGCGGAACTGGGGGGACTCAGCCCCAGCATTTT. Protein sequence: CASSGTGGTQPQHF. The chain joins TRBV11-2 to TRBJ1-5; D is perhaps TRBD1 (5 bases). The CDR3 consists of 14 residues. Trimming left V 5 bases short and J 6 bases short, with 14 bases between. Germline-derived CDR1 and CDR2 are SGHAT and FQNNGV.

This clonotype was seen only a few times. The rearrangement uses TRBV6-6 and TRBJ2-3; D not certain. Trimming removed 2 bases at V and 0 bases at J, with 6 bases between. Germline values: CDR1 MNHNY, CDR2 SVGAGI (reference sequence). The CDR3 totals 14 residues. The CDR3 reads CASSYGASTDTQYF. CDR3 sequence (DNA): TGTGCCAGCAGTTACGGCGCTAGCACAGATACGCAGTATTTT.

The chain recombines TRBV7-2 with TRBJ2-5; 8 bases are shared with TRBD1. J was trimmed by 5 bases and V by 8 bases; bases with no gene match: 7. The CDR3 length is 13 residues. Germline V gene sequence: CDR1 SGHTA, CDR2 FQGNSA. CDR3 sequence (DNA): TGTGCCAGCGGCAGGGGGCTGCGGGAGACCCAGTACTTC. Residues: CASGRGLRETQYF.

The V gene is TRBV6-5, the J gene TRBJ1-6, with 7 bases identical to TRBD1. The V gene's germline CDR1 is MNHEY and CDR2 SVGAGI. This CDR3 has 15 amino acids. V dropped 4 bases and J dropped 7; count of bases not matched to a gene: 7. The CDR3 sequence is CASSSWTGQNSPLHF. The CDR3 nucleotides read TGTGCCAGCAGTTCCTGGACAGGACAAAATTCACCCCTCCACTTT.

This clonotype was counted many times. V and J are TRBV20-1 and TRBJ2-7, with a possible D match to TRBD2 (5 bases). The germline gives CDR1 DFQATT, CDR2 SNEGSKA (reference sequence). CDR3 length equals 11 residues. CDR3 sequence: CSAGLSYEQYF. CDR3 nucleotide sequence: TGCAGCGCCGGACTTTCCTACGAGCAGTACTTC.

This chain links TRBV25-1 with TRBJ2-5; 7 positions agree with TRBD2. V trimming: 3 bases; J trimming: 11 bases; junction bases outside the gene matches: 9. Germline CDR1 and CDR2: MGHDK and SYGVNS. This CDR3 has 13 residues. Written as DNA, the CDR3 is TGTGCCAGCAGTGAGGCGTCGGCGGGAGAGCAGTACTTC. It specifies CASSEASAGEQYF.

This clonotype was observed a few times. This chain uses TRBV20-1 with TRBJ1-6; tentatively, D is TRBD1 (5 bases). Trimming cost V 6 bases and J 8 bases, with 20 bases left between them. The CDR3 runs to 15 residues. CDR1 DFQATT and CDR2 SNEGSKA come from the germline V gene (reference sequence). The CDR3 region has the DNA TGCAGTGCAGTGACGCCTGAGGGGAGTGATTCACCCCTCCACTTT. Residues: CSAVTPEGSDSPLHF.

The chain has TRBV10-3 and TRBJ1-1; TRBD1 agrees at 7 bases. With V trimmed by 0 bases and J by 9 bases, 1 base remained unmatched. CDR1 and CDR2 from the germline V gene are ENHRY and SYGVKD. This CDR3 has 12 residues. The CDR3 region has the DNA TGTGCCATCAGTGAGTCGACAGGGAAAGCTTTCTTT. As protein: CAISESTGKAFF.

J is TRBJ2-4 and V is TRBV20-1; possibly TRBD2 for D (6 bases). V gave up 0 bases and J gave up 3 bases, with 9 bases separating them. The CDR3 is 14 residues long. Germline loops: CDR1 DFQATT, CDR2 SNEGSKA (reference sequence). The CDR3 DNA follows: TGCAGTGCTAGAGATAGCGGAAACAAAAACATTCAGTACTTC. This sequence encodes CSARDSGNKNIQYF.

The J gene is TRBJ2-1, the V gene TRBV11-2; the D is unclear. V was cut by 4 bases and J by 3 bases, with 16 bases left in between. The CDR3 is 16 residues long. Germline CDR1 SGHAT, CDR2 FQNNGV. CDR3: CASSSILGIGYNEQFF. CDR3 coding DNA: TGTGCCAGCAGCTCTATTCTAGGAATCGGCTACAATGAGCAGTTCTTC.

J is TRBJ2-5 and V is TRBV20-1; D not resolved. The germline V gene has CDR1 DFQATT and CDR2 SNEGSKA (reference sequence). This CDR3 contains 13 residues. V was clipped by 6 bases and J by 11 bases, with 22 bases between them. The CDR3 nucleotides are TGCAGTGCCACCGAAGGCATCCCCTTAGAGCAGTACTTC. It encodes CSATEGIPLEQYF.

This sequence joins TRBV19 and TRBJ2-7; D unresolved. V gave up 4 bases and J gave up 0 bases, with 13 bases separating them. The CDR3 loop spans 15 amino acids. Germline CDR1 is LNHDA and CDR2 is SQIVND (reference sequence). CDR3 in amino acids: CASSTLHGSSYEQYF. The CDR3 coding sequence is TGTGCCAGTAGTACACTGCACGGTAGCTCCTACGAGCAGTACTTC.

The V and J genes are TRBV7-2 and TRBJ1-2, with no clear D. The germline V and J ends were trimmed by 1 base and 0 bases, with 9 bases remaining between them. The CDR3 totals 15 residues. Germline assignment: CDR1 SGHTA and CDR2 FQGNSA. CDR3 coding DNA: TGTGCCAGCAGCTTAGGGCCAGATACTAACTATGGCTACACCTTC. This encodes CASSLGPDTNYGYTF.

The rearrangement joins TRBV24-1 to TRBJ1-5; possibly TRBD1 for D (5 bases). The CDR3 length is 14 residues. The V gene lost 3 bases and the J gene lost 4 bases, with 9 bases spanning the gap. CDR1 and CDR2 (germline): KGHDR, SFDVKD. The CDR3 here is CATSDGAPNQPQHF. CDR3 coding DNA: TGTGCCACCAGTGATGGGGCACCTAATCAGCCCCAGCATTTT.

The chain employs TRBV7-2 and TRBJ1-1; the D gene is possibly TRBD1 (6 bases). The germline gives CDR1 SGHTA, CDR2 FQGNSA. This CDR3 is 13 amino acids long. V lost 5 bases to trimming and J lost 7 bases, with 14 bases between them. CDR3 sequence reads: CASSVQGRIEAFF. CDR3 DNA sequence: TGTGCCAGCAGCGTCCAGGGGCGTATTGAAGCTTTCTTT. Complete variable domain (other parts from reference TRBV7-2 and TRBJ1-1): GAGVSQSPSNKVTEKGKDVELRCDPISGHTALYWYRQSLGQGLEFLIYFQGNSAPDKSGLPSDRFSAERTGGSVSTLTIQRTQQEDSAVYLCASSVQGRIEAFFGQGTRLTVV.

The chain links TRBV10-3 to TRBJ2-1; 8 nucleotides line up with TRBD2. There are 15 residues in the CDR3. In germline, CDR1 is ENHRY, CDR2 SYGVKD. Losses at the gene ends were 3 bases for V and 8 bases for J; bases not matched to a gene: 9. The CDR3 is CAISDRSGRFDEQFF. CDR3 nucleotides: TGTGCCATCAGTGATAGGAGCGGGAGATTCGATGAGCAGTTCTTC.